One and the same sample provided the 18 T cell receptor beta chains below, sequenced in a study of cytomegalovirus exposure and HLA in healthy donors. Here immunoSEQ multiplex PCR was the method, and the copy in TCRdb shows in-frame clones only, minus some. Here the sample spans some 170,000 clones, about 89% being singletons. Sequencing input: PBMCs. The receptors here all came from a man in his late teens or twenties in good health and CMV-seropositive.

V and J are TRBV28 and TRBJ1-5; the D gene is possibly TRBD1 (5 bases). The germline CDR1 and CDR2 sequences are MDHEN and SYDVKM. Trimming removed 10 bases at V and 5 bases at J, with 12 bases between. The CDR3 consists of 12 residues. The CDR3 sequence is CATREGDQPQHF. The CDR3 DNA is TGTGCCACCAGGGAGGGCGATCAGCCCCAGCATTTT.

CDR3: CASSLAGVEETQYF. In DNA form, the CDR3 reads TGTGCCAGCAGTTTAGCGGGAGTGGAGGAGACCCAGTACTTC. The J gene is TRBJ2-5, the V gene TRBV28; TRBD2 agrees at 7 bases. J gave up 5 bases and V 2 bases, and 5 bases lay outside the gene matches. Germline V gene lookup returns CDR1 MDHEN and CDR2 SYDVKM. The CDR3 has 14 amino acids.

The chain links TRBV9 to TRBJ1-2; 9 bases agree with TRBD1. CDR1 SGDLS and CDR2 YYNGEE come from the germline V gene. Trimming at V came to 0 bases and at J to 7 bases, leaving 7 bases not matched to a gene. The CDR3 runs 15 residues. CDR3 amino acids: CASSVAGTGKGGYTF. DNA of the CDR3: TGTGCCAGCAGCGTAGCGGGGACAGGGAAAGGTGGCTACACCTTC.

The V call is TRBV29-1, the J call TRBJ2-5; D unresolved. The DNA end is a closer match to TRBJ2-7, so the J assignment may be wrong. In germline, CDR1 is SQVTM, CDR2 ANQGSEA. This CDR3 is built from 11 residues. CDR3 bases: TGCAGCGTTGAAGTTTACGCCGAGCAGTACTTC. Translated, it gives CSVEVYAEQYF.

V and J are TRBV15 and TRBJ1-1, with 8 bases matching TRBD1. Germline trimming cut 0 bases from V and 0 bases from J; bases unmatched to any gene: 3. Germline V gene sequence: CDR1 LNHNV, CDR2 YYDKDF (reference sequence). The CDR3 spans 16 residues. The CDR3 sequence: CATSRDRQGMNTEAFF. CDR3 DNA sequence: TGTGCCACCAGCAGAGACCGACAGGGGATGAACACTGAAGCTTTCTTT.

Concerning this clone itself: Additional DNA sequences in this sample encode the identical CDR3. This chain connects TRBV9 to TRBJ2-1, with D unclear. The CDR3 consists of 13 residues. Germline values: CDR1 SGDLS, CDR2 YYNGEE. V lost 0 bases to trimming and J lost 10 bases, with 11 bases between them. The CDR3 DNA sequence: TGTGCCAGCAGCGTAGTTTCGACCGGGGAGCAGTTCTTC. Translated: CASSVVSTGEQFF.

The V gene is TRBV27, the J gene TRBJ2-3; TRBD2 might be the D (6 bases). Trimming shortened V by 9 bases and J by 3 bases, and 16 bases separated the two germline ends. This CDR3 contains 14 residues. Germline CDR1 reads MNHEY; CDR2 reads SMNVEV (reference sequence). CDR3 nucleotide sequence: TGTGCCAGTTTAAAATGGGGGGTAACAGATACGCAGTATTTT. This translates into CASLKWGVTDTQYF.

The chain joins TRBV6-1 to TRBJ2-1; a possible D gene is TRBD2 (5 bases). Germline-derived CDR1 and CDR2 are MNHNS and SASEGT. CDR3 length equals 12 residues. V was cut by 7 bases and J by 8 bases, with 12 bases left in between. DNA for the CDR3: TGTGCCAGCACCCCTGAGGGAGATGAGCAGTTCTTC. It specifies CASTPEGDEQFF.

This chain links TRBV6-5 with TRBJ2-5, with TRBD2 matching over 7 bases. V shed 0 bases, J shed 7 bases, and the junction held 5 bases outside the gene matches. This CDR3 comprises 14 residues. From germline, CDR1 is MNHEY and CDR2 SVGAGI. The CDR3 sequence is CASSYSGLRSTQYF. The CDR3 bases are TGTGCCAGCAGTTACTCGGGACTACGGTCGACCCAGTACTTC.

The gene calls are TRBV19 and TRBJ2-5, with D perhaps TRBD1 (6 bases). Trimming took off 4 bases at V and 2 bases at J, with 17 bases between the two ends. CDR1 is LNHDA, CDR2 SQIVND, per germline (reference sequence). This CDR3 contains 16 residues. DNA for the CDR3: TGTGCCAGTAGTACGAACAGGGCGGTGGCTCAAGAGACCCAGTACTTC. Translating gives CASSTNRAVAQETQYF.

This chain connects TRBV5-8 to TRBJ1-2; D may be TRBD1 (5 bases). V dropped 2 bases and J dropped 7 bases, with 15 bases sitting between them. The CDR3 covers 14 residues. Germline V gives CDR1 SGHTS, CDR2 YDEGEE. In DNA form, the CDR3 reads TGTGCCAGCAGCTTTGGGGGAGTCGGGGGTGGCTACACCTTC. Translating gives CASSFGGVGGGYTF.

This clone was picked up one time. The rearrangement links TRBV5-1 to TRBJ2-1, with 7 bases lining up with TRBD2. Germline values: CDR1 SGHRS, CDR2 YFSETQ. CDR3 length equals 15 residues. The trim removed 1 base at V and 1 base at J, leaving 2 bases unmatched. CDR3 sequence (DNA): TGCGCCAGCAGCTTGACTAGCGAGTCCTACAATGAGCAGTTCTTC. Translated, it gives CASSLTSESYNEQFF.

The CDR3 bases are TGTGCCACCAGCAAAGCGGGGGGGAATCAGCCCCAGCATTTT. Residues: CATSKAGGNQPQHF. J is TRBJ1-5 and V is TRBV15; D might be TRBD1 (5 bases). The V and J ends lost 4 bases and 4 bases respectively, with 11 bases between them. The CDR3 sequence is 14 residues long. Germline CDR1 is LNHNV and CDR2 is YYDKDF (reference sequence).

This chain joins TRBV5-4 and TRBJ1-1, with unresolved D. This CDR3 is 15 amino acids long. Trimming cost V 5 bases and J 3 bases, with 17 bases left between them. Per the germline V gene, CDR1 is SGHNT and CDR2 is YYREEE (reference sequence). The CDR3 bases are TGTGCCAGCAGTTACGGACTGCACGGGGACACTGAAGCTTTCTTT. Translation: CASSYGLHGDTEAFF.

The gene calls are TRBV4-3 and TRBJ2-1, with 7 bases aligning to TRBD2. The CDR3 totals 16 residues. Trimming at V came to 0 bases and at J to 8 bases, leaving 10 bases not matched to a gene. The germline CDR1 and CDR2 sequences are LGHNA and YSLEER. The CDR3 DNA reads TGCGCCAGCAGCCAAGATTTGGCGGGAGTAGGCTATGAGCAGTTCTTC. Translated: CASSQDLAGVGYEQFF.

The chain uses TRBV29-1 and TRBJ2-1; 11 bases fit TRBD2. V shed 4 bases and J 4 bases; nucleotides not matched to a gene: 3. The CDR3 has 14 residues. The V gene's germline CDR1 is SQVTM and CDR2 ANQGSEA. CDR3 in DNA: TGCAGCGTTGTGGGACTAGCGGATTACAATGAGCAGTTCTTC. Its protein is CSVVGLADYNEQFF.

In this sample, this clone turned up once. The chain links TRBV11-3 to TRBJ2-1; maybe TRBD2 (5 bases). The CDR3 extends over 16 amino acids. Germline assignment: CDR1 SGHNT and CDR2 YENEEA. V lost 3 bases and J lost 4, with 16 bases in between. The CDR3 bases are TGTGCCAGCAGCTTGGTAAGCTCCGGGGTTTACAATGAGCAGTTCTTC. Its translation is CASSLVSSGVYNEQFF.

The V and J genes are TRBV7-9 and TRBJ2-1; possible D gene TRBD2, 6 bases. This CDR3 comprises 18 residues. Per germline, CDR1 SEHNR and CDR2 FQNEAQ (reference sequence). The V end was cut by 5 bases, the J end by 0 bases, with 20 bases between. CDR3 coding DNA: TGTGCCAGCAGCCTCATGCCGGGACTGGGAAGCTCCTACAATGAGCAGTTCTTC. Its translation is CASSLMPGLGSSYNEQFF.